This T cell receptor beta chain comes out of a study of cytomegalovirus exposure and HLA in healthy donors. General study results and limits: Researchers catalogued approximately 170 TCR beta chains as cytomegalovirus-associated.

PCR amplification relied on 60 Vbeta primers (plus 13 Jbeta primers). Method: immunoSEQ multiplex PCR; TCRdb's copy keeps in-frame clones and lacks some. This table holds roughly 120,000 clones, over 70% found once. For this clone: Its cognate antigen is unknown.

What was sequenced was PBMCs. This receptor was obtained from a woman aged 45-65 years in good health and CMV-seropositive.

As DNA, the CDR3 is TGTGCCAGTAGTATAGTCAGGGGGCAAGCTTTCTTT. Residues: CASSIVRGQAFF. V gene TRBV19 combines with J gene TRBJ1-1, with 8 positions matching TRBD1. The V segment lost 1 base and the J segment 9 bases; nucleotides outside the gene matches: 1. The CDR3 runs to 12 residues. CDR1 is LNHDA, CDR2 SQIVND, per germline (reference sequence).